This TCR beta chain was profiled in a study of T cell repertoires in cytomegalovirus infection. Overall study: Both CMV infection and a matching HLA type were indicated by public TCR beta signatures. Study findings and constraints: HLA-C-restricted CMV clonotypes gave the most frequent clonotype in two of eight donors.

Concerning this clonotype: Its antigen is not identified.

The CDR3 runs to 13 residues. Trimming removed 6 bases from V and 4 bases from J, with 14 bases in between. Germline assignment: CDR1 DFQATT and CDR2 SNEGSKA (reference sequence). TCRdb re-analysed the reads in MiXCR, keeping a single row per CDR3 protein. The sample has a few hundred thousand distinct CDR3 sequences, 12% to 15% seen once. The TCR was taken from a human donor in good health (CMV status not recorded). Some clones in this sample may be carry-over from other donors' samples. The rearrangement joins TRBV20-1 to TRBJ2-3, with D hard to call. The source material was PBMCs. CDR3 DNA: TGCAGTGCCAACTCCGGAGCCGCAGATACGCAGTATTTT. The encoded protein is CSANSGAADTQYF.